A single sample gave rise to the 10 T cell receptor beta chains below, sequenced in a study of shared clonotypes between healthy human individuals. Naive CD8 cells, CD45RO-negative and positively selected for CCR7, excluded terminally differentiated effector memory CD45RA+ cells. Assay used: immunoSEQ multiplex PCR; TCRdb lists only in-frame clones, some missing. Here the sample spans 2 million or so clones, about 95% being singletons. Sequencing input: naive CD8+ T cells sorted from blood. The receptors shown here come from a man younger than 30 in good health.

A single count supports this clone. The CDR3 DNA is TGTGCCAGCAGCTTATTGGCAGGGGTTTATGGCTACACCTTC. It translates to CASSLLAGVYGYTF. The V call is TRBV7-2, the J call TRBJ1-2, with TRBD1 as a possible D gene (6 bases). Germline assignment: CDR1 SGHTA and CDR2 FQGNSA. Trimming cost V 2 bases and J 5 bases, with 12 bases left between them. The CDR3 length is 14 residues.

The chain uses TRBV2 and TRBJ2-7, with 8 bases lining up with TRBD2. The CDR3 runs to 13 residues. After removal of 6 bases from V and 5 bases from J, the junction contained 6 bases not matched to a gene. Germline values: CDR1 SNHLY, CDR2 FYNNEI. CDR3 loop: CASSGLAKHEQYF. Here the CDR3 DNA reads TGTGCCAGCAGCGGACTAGCAAAACACGAGCAGTACTTC.

The CDR3 DNA follows: TGTGCCAGCAGCTTACCTCGGGGTGGGGGACAGGGTAACAATGAGCAGTTCTTC. Translated, it gives CASSLPRGGGQGNNEQFF. The chain uses TRBV7-9 and TRBJ2-1; TRBD1 agrees at 9 bases. The CDR3 has 18 amino acids. V gave up 2 bases and J gave up 5 bases; unmatched junction bases: 13. The germline gives CDR1 SEHNR, CDR2 FQNEAQ (reference sequence).

The V call is TRBV5-1, the J call TRBJ2-7, with D perhaps TRBD2 (6 bases). V gave up 4 bases and J gave up 0 bases, with 14 bases separating them. This CDR3 has 15 residues. Per germline, CDR1 SGHRS and CDR2 YFSETQ. The CDR3 here is CASSATGTPSYEQYF. For the CDR3, the DNA is TGCGCCAGCAGCGCAACCGGGACTCCCTCCTACGAGCAGTACTTC.

The chain couples TRBV5-8 to TRBJ2-5, with 7 bases matching TRBD1. The CDR3 totals 17 residues. Germline CDR1 reads SGHTS; CDR2 reads YDEGEE. Unmatched junction bases numbered 14, after V lost 4 bases and J lost 2 bases. The CDR3 region is CASSPDGKGALQETQYF. CDR3 nucleotide sequence: TGTGCCAGCAGCCCGGATGGTAAGGGGGCCTTACAAGAGACCCAGTACTTC. The full variable domain, rest sourced from reference TRBV5-8 and TRBJ2-5, is EAGVTQSPTHLIKTRGQQATLRCSPISGHTSVYWYQQALGLGLQFLLWYDEGEERNRGNFPPRFSGRQFPNYSSELNVNALELEDSALYLCASSPDGKGALQETQYFGPGTRLLVL.

V is TRBV11-2 and J is TRBJ2-3, with 13 bases aligning to TRBD2. Germline V gene sequence: CDR1 SGHAT, CDR2 FQNNGV. Trimming removed 5 bases from V and 4 bases from J; junction bases left unmatched: 6. CDR3 length equals 16 residues. The CDR3 sequence is CASSRLAGGMADTQYF. The CDR3 DNA follows: TGTGCCAGCAGCAGACTAGCGGGGGGCATGGCAGATACGCAGTATTTT.

This clone is a singleton in its sample. The chain carries TRBV27 and TRBJ2-7; the D is unclear. The V and J ends lost 2 bases and 0 bases respectively, with 11 bases between them. Germline CDR1 reads MNHEY; CDR2 reads SMNVEV (reference sequence). CDR3 length equals 15 residues. The chain's CDR3 is CASSLTALSSYEQYF. CDR3 nucleotide sequence: TGTGCCAGCAGTTTAACAGCCCTTAGCTCCTACGAGCAGTACTTC.

V gene TRBV5-4 combines with J gene TRBJ2-2; D gene uncertain. The CDR3 length is 13 residues. V lost 1 base to trimming and J lost 4 bases, with 5 bases between them. Germline V lookup: CDR1 SGHNT, CDR2 YYREEE (reference sequence). The CDR3 region has the DNA TGTGCCAGCAGCTTGCGGGTCACCGGGGAGCTGTTTTTT. Translated, it gives CASSLRVTGELFF.

This sequence joins TRBV7-9 and TRBJ1-1; D is unclear. The germline V and J ends were trimmed by 1 base and 5 bases, with 11 bases remaining between them. CDR3 length equals 14 residues. Germline CDR1 reads SEHNR; CDR2 reads FQNEAQ (reference sequence). Here the CDR3 DNA reads TGTGCCAGCAGCTTAGGGGGAATAGGTACTGAAGCTTTCTTT. It translates to CASSLGGIGTEAFF.

The chain is built from TRBV6-5 and TRBJ1-2; D remains unclear. V shed 8 bases and J shed 0 bases, with 10 bases lying between them. Germline lookup yields CDR1 MNHEY and CDR2 SVGAGI. CDR3 length: 13 amino acids. CDR3 loop: CASAWATNYGYTF. In DNA, the CDR3 is TGTGCCAGCGCGTGGGCTACTAACTATGGCTACACCTTC.